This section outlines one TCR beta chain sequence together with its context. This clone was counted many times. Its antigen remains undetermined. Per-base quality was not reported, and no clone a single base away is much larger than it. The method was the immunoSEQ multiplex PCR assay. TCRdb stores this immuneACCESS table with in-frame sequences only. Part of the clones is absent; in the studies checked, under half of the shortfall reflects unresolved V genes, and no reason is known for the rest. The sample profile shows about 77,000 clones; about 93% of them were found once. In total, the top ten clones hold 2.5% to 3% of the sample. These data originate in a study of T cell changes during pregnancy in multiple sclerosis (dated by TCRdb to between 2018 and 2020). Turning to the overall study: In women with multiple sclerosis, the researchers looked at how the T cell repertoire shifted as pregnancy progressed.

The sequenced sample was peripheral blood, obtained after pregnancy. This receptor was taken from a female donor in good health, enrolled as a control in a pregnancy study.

The nucleotides read TGTGCCAGCAGCAACGAGGAAGAGACCCAGTACTTC. Translated, this is CASSNEEETQYF. The chain employs TRBV21-1 and TRBJ2-5; the table gives TRBD2 as D, unverified against the DNA. TRBV21-1 is marked as a pseudogene. The CDR3 runs 12 residues from the cysteine to the phenylalanine. Only the CDR3 portion is preserved as DNA: 36 bases, with reading frame beginning at the first base.